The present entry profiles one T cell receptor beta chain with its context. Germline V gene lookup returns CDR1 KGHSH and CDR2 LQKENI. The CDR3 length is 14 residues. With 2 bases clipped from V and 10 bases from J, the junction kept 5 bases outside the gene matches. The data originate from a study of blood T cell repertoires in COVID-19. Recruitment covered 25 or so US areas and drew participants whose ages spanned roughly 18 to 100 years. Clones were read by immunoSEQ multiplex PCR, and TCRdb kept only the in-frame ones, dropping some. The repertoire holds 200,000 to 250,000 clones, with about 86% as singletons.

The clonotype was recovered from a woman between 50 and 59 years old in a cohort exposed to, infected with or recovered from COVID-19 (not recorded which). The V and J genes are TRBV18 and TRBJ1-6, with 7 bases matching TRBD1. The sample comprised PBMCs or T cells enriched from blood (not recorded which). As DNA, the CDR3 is TGTGCCAGCTCACCAAGGGGGCGGGAATCACCCCTCCACTTT. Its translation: CASSPRGRESPLHF.